This TCR beta chain was sequenced in a study of cytomegalovirus exposure and HLA in healthy donors. The table came from immunoSEQ multiplex PCR; TCRdb's copy has only in-frame clones and leaves some out. Among 71,000 or so clones, about 95% were seen once, and the ten largest hold about 0.93%. Germline V lookup: CDR1 LNHDA, CDR2 SQIVND (reference sequence). V was pared by 5 bases and J by 16 bases, with 9 bases of the junction left unmatched. The CDR3 is made up of 12 amino acids. A single count supports this clone. J is TRBJ2-1 and V is TRBV19; 9 nucleotides align to TRBD1. The receptor was derived from a woman aged 18-29 years in good health and CMV-seronegative. The sequenced sample was PBMCs. The CDR3: CASSARQGVLFF. CDR3 sequence (DNA): TGTGCCAGTAGTGCCCGACAGGGGGTGTTATTCTTC.